The 4 T cell receptor beta chains below come from one sample, sequenced in a study of T cells after yellow fever vaccination. From the 5' RACE reads, TCRdb called clonotypes with MiXCR, one entry per CDR3 protein. The table shows fewer than 650,000 distinct CDR3 sequences, with just over 20% occurring only once. The specimen was PBMCs, collected roughly 23 days after the first yellow fever vaccination. The receptors originated from a man aged 18-30 years who received the YFV17D yellow fever vaccine.

This clonotype was seen a handful of times. J is TRBJ1-1 and V is TRBV4-1; D is unresolved. Trimming left V 0 bases short and J 1 base short, with 9 bases between. Germline CDR1 reads MGHRA; CDR2 reads YSYEKL. The CDR3 loop spans 15 amino acids. For the CDR3, the DNA is TGCGCCAGCAGCCAAGAAGCCCGGTCGAACACTGAAGCTTTCTTT. This translates into CASSQEARSNTEAFF.

This clonotype was seen more than once but under ten times. The rearrangement links TRBV20-1 to TRBJ2-7; a possible D gene is TRBD1 (5 bases). This CDR3 spans 14 amino acids. Trimming removed 5 bases from V and 0 bases from J, with 14 bases in between. Per the germline V gene, CDR1 is DFQATT and CDR2 is SNEGSKA (reference sequence). The CDR3 region has the DNA TGCAGTGCTCGCCAGGGATCTAGCTCCTACGAGCAGTACTTC. Translation gives CSARQGSSSYEQYF.

This clonotype turned up a few times. CDR3 coding DNA: TGTGCCAGCAGCCAAGATCCTAGGGGGACGGGGAACACCGGGGAGCTGTTTTTT. It yields the protein CASSQDPRGTGNTGELFF. V is TRBV3-1 and J is TRBJ2-2; perhaps TRBD1 as D (6 bases). V lost 0 bases and J lost 1, with 15 bases in between. This CDR3 region has 18 residues. Germline V CDR1 and CDR2: LGHDT, YNNKEL (reference sequence).

This clonotype was counted once. The gene calls are TRBV4-3 and TRBJ1-4; weak D call: TRBD1 (5 bases). This CDR3 contains 16 residues. Germline V lookup: CDR1 LGHNA, CDR2 YSLEER. V lost 1 base to trimming and J lost 8 bases, with 17 bases between them. The CDR3 DNA sequence: TGCGCCAGCAGCCAAGGTTGGAGGGGCCGCCCGGAAAAACTGTTTTTT. It codes for CASSQGWRGRPEKLFF.